A selection of T cell receptor beta chains follows, all from one sample in a study of cytomegalovirus exposure and HLA in healthy donors. Using immunoSEQ multiplex PCR, the repertoire was profiled, and TCRdb retains in-frame clones only, with some absent. The profile shows 100,000 to 150,000 clones, 60% to 85% of them singletons. What was sequenced was PBMCs. Receptor source: a man between 25 and 39 years old in good health and CMV-seronegative. CDR3s include the opening cysteine and the closing phenylalanine or tryptophan. D genes are given only for firm matches. Clone size is not always given. Where it is, it says once, few, many or a class for expanded clones.

>TRBV11-3|.|TRBJ1-1|.
CASSERRNTEAFF
TGTGCCAGCAGCGAAAGGAGGAACACTGAAGCTTTCTTT
>TRBV5-4|.|TRBJ1-2|TRBD1
CASSRRVQGASGYTF
TGTGCCAGCAGCCGGCGAGTACAGGGGGCATCTGGCTACACCTTC
>TRBV14|.|TRBJ1-1|TRBD1
CASSRIQGANTEAFF
TGTGCCAGCAGCCGAATACAGGGGGCAAACACTGAAGCTTTCTTT
>TRBV15|.|TRBJ2-7|TRBD1
CATSRDPGGSYEQYF
TGTGCCACCAGCAGAGATCCAGGGGGCTCCTACGAGCAGTACTTC
>TRBV5-4|.|TRBJ2-5|TRBD2
CASRGERREDAQETQYF
TGTGCCAGCAGAGGGGAGCGGCGGGAGGATGCCCAAGAGACCCAGTACTTC
>TRBV30|.|TRBJ1-1|.
CAWSALQDLGTEAFF
TGTGCCTGGAGCGCACTTCAGGACTTGGGCACTGAAGCTTTCTTT
>TRBV30|.|TRBJ1-1|TRBD1
CALWTGETEAFF
TGTGCCTTATGGACAGGGGAAACTGAAGCTTTCTTT
>TRBV25-1|.|TRBJ1-5|.
CASSESGSNQPQHF
TGTGCCAGCAGTGAATCGGGTAGCAATCAGCCCCAGCATTTT
>TRBV6-1|.|TRBJ2-7|.
CASSLDSYEQYF
TGTGCCAGCAGTCTTGACTCCTACGAGCAGTACTTC
>TRBV7-3|few|TRBJ1-1|.
CASSPEANTEAFF
TGTGCCAGCAGCCCCGAGGCGAACACTGAAGCTTTCTTT
>TRBV6-1|.|TRBJ1-2|.
CASSEAHYGYTF
TGTGCCAGCAGTGAAGCCCATTATGGCTACACCTTC
>TRBV5-1|.|TRBJ1-6|.
CASSHTPGASYNSPLHF
TGCGCCAGCAGCCACACCCCGGGAGCCTCCTATAATTCACCCCTCCACTTT
>TRBV7-9|few|TRBJ2-2|.
CASTIRSPGTGELFF
TGTGCCAGCACCATACGGTCCCCGGGGACCGGGGAGCTGTTTTTT
>TRBV5-6|.|TRBJ1-6|.
CASSLLGPANSPLHF
TGTGCCAGCAGCTTACTGGGCCCTGCGAACTCACCCCTCCACTTT
>TRBV29-1|.|TRBJ2-5|.
CSVESGFEETQYF
TGCAGCGTTGAATCGGGGTTTGAGGAGACCCAGTACTTC
>TRBV29-1|once|TRBJ1-1|.
CSVRSGFTEAFF
TGCAGCGTTAGGTCCGGGTTCACTGAAGCTTTCTTT
>TRBV2|.|TRBJ2-7|.
CASQNPGTYEQYF
TGTGCCAGCCAAAATCCGGGGACCTACGAGCAGTACTTC
>TRBV7-3|.|TRBJ1-5|.
CASSFRGNYSNQPQHF
TGTGCCAGCAGCTTTAGGGGGAACTATAGCAATCAGCCCCAGCATTTT
>TRBV30|few|TRBJ2-5|TRBD1
CAWSVQGGSWETQYF
TGTGCCTGGAGTGTACAGGGGGGATCGTGGGAGACCCAGTACTTC
>TRBV15|.|TRBJ2-7|.
CATSSPGHNYEQYF
TGTGCCACCAGCAGCCCGGGACATAACTACGAGCAGTACTTC
>TRBV19|.|TRBJ2-3|TRBD2
CASSMTSGWDTQYF
TGTGCCAGTAGTATGACTAGCGGGTGGGATACGCAGTATTTT
>TRBV9|.|TRBJ2-3|TRBD1
CASSAVGQGSTDTQYF
TGTGCCAGCAGCGCCGTGGGACAGGGGAGCACAGATACGCAGTATTTT
>TRBV25-1|.|TRBJ1-6|TRBD1
CASTLTGTGYSPLHF
TGTGCCAGCACCCTAACTGGGACAGGGTATTCACCCCTCCACTTT
>TRBV29-1|few|TRBJ2-1|TRBD2
CSAPPTSGSSYNEQFF
TGCAGCGCCCCACCCACTAGCGGGAGCTCCTACAATGAGCAGTTCTTC
>TRBV6-6|.|TRBJ2-1|TRBD2
CASSQSSGREEQFF
TGTGCCAGCAGTCAGAGTAGCGGGAGGGAGGAGCAGTTCTTC
>TRBV5-1|.|TRBJ2-7|.
CASSSNRVEQYF
TGCGCCAGCAGCTCCAACAGGGTCGAGCAGTACTTC
>TRBV6-1|.|TRBJ2-3|TRBD2
CASRSGGADTQYF
TGTGCCAGCAGAAGCGGGGGGGCAGATACGCAGTATTTT
>TRBV4-1|.|TRBJ2-5|.
CASSQERAGQQETQYF
TGCGCCAGCAGCCAAGAGAGGGCGGGGCAGCAAGAGACCCAGTACTTC
>TRBV7-9|.|TRBJ1-6|.
CASSNTGTGDNSPLHF
TGTGCCAGCAGCAACACCGGGACGGGAGATAATTCACCCCTCCACTTT
>TRBV28|few|TRBJ2-1|TRBD1
CASSSLAKTGGRSYNEQFF
TGTGCCAGCAGTTCCCTGGCCAAAACAGGGGGCAGGAGCTACAATGAGCAGTTCTTC
>TRBV5-4|.|TRBJ2-3|.
CASSLSDSGTDTQYF
TGTGCCAGCAGCTTGTCGGATAGCGGCACAGATACGCAGTATTTT
>TRBV28|.|TRBJ1-3|TRBD1
CASGDRDSGNTIYF
TGTGCCAGCGGCGACAGGGACTCTGGAAACACCATATATTTT
>TRBV12-2|.|TRBJ1-1|.
CASRLGRAGGCGDTEAFF
TGTGCAAGTCGCTTAGGAAGGGCAGGGGGCTGCGGGGACACTGAAGCTTTCTTT
>TRBV18|.|TRBJ2-5|TRBD2
CASSPQMAREGPETQYF
TGTGCCAGCTCACCACAAATGGCGCGGGAGGGCCCTGAGACCCAGTACTTC
>TRBV29-1|.|TRBJ2-5|TRBD1
CSVETGLETQYF
TGCAGCGTTGAGACAGGGTTGGAGACCCAGTACTTC
>TRBV19|.|TRBJ1-5|.
CASSIASSNQPQHF
TGTGCCAGTAGTATAGCCAGTAGCAATCAGCCCCAGCATTTT
>TRBV21-1|.|TRBJ2-1|.
CASSCIRPSSYNEQFF
TGTGCCAGCAGCTGTATTCGTCCCAGCTCCTACAATGAGCAGTTCTTC
>TRBV25-1|few|TRBJ2-5|.
CASSEYRGEHQETQYF
TGTGCCAGCAGTGAATATCGCGGGGAGCACCAAGAGACCCAGTACTTC
>TRBV29-1|.|TRBJ2-3|.
CSVRKGGTDTQYF
TGCAGCGTCCGAAAGGGGGGCACAGATACGCAGTATTTT
>TRBV7-7|.|TRBJ2-5|TRBD1
CASSPDRGTRETQYF
TGTGCCAGCAGCCCGGACAGGGGAACGCGAGAGACCCAGTACTTC
>TRBV9|.|TRBJ2-1|.
CASSATMGNEQFF
TGTGCCAGCAGCGCGACTATGGGCAATGAGCAGTTCTTC
>TRBV21-1|once|TRBJ1-5|.
CASTPTGEGNQPQHF
TGTGCCAGCACCCCTACAGGGGAAGGCAATCAGCCCCAGCATTTT
>TRBV7-2|.|TRBJ2-1|.
CASSLSGDSYNEQFF
TGTGCCAGCAGCCTTAGCGGAGATTCCTACAATGAGCAGTTCTTC
>TRBV27|.|TRBJ1-6|TRBD1
CASSFGTGDNSPLHF
TGTGCCAGCAGTTTCGGGACAGGGGATAATTCACCCCTCCACTTT
>TRBV28|.|TRBJ2-6|.
CAVRRGGTSSGANVLTF
TGTGCCGTACGGCGTGGAGGGACGAGCTCTGGGGCCAACGTCCTGACTTTC
>TRBV10-3|.|TRBJ2-2|TRBD1
CAIRNTRQGASGELFF
TGTGCCATCAGGAACACCCGACAGGGGGCCTCCGGGGAGCTGTTTTTT
>TRBV28|.|TRBJ2-5|.
CASSPNSGYQETQYF
TGTGCCAGCAGCCCCAATAGCGGTTACCAAGAGACCCAGTACTTC
>TRBV5-1|.|TRBJ2-1|TRBD1
CASSSRTGWGDEQFF
TGCGCCAGCAGCTCCAGGACAGGGTGGGGAGATGAGCAGTTCTTC
>TRBV7-9|.|TRBJ2-3|TRBD1
CASSLLPGTGSTDTQYF
TGTGCCAGCAGCTTATTACCCGGGACAGGAAGCACAGATACGCAGTATTTT
>TRBV27|.|TRBJ2-6|TRBD1
CASSLRDRVSGANVLTF
TGTGCCAGCAGTCTCCGGGACAGGGTGTCTGGGGCCAACGTCCTGACTTTC
>TRBV5-4|once|TRBJ1-2|TRBD1
CASSDGTGGVYGYTF
TGTGCCAGCAGCGATGGGACAGGGGGCGTATATGGCTACACCTTC
>TRBV6-6|.|TRBJ1-2|TRBD1
CASSQGQGGEYGYTF
TGTGCCAGCAGTCAAGGTCAAGGGGGCGAGTATGGCTACACCTTC
>TRBV5-6|.|TRBJ2-3|TRBD1
CASSLVRDRGSKDTQYF
TGTGCCAGCAGCTTGGTACGGGACAGGGGATCCAAAGATACGCAGTATTTT
>TRBV4-3|.|TRBJ1-2|TRBD1
CASSRDRGLYGYTF
TGCGCCAGCAGCCGCGACAGGGGTTTATATGGCTACACCTTC
>TRBV30|.|TRBJ2-3|.
CAWRPNGDTQYF
TGTGCCTGGAGGCCGAACGGGGATACGCAGTATTTT